Below, one T cell receptor beta chain is given with its context. The data derive from a study of T-cell memory formation after mild COVID-19. About the study: The two donors had largely donor-specific TCR clusters.

A 5'RACE reaction primed in the constant segment made cDNA libraries of TCR alpha and TCR beta, and these carried sample barcodes and UMIs. In TCRdb, the 5' RACE reads were re-called with MiXCR into one record per CDR3 protein. The profile shows more than 300,000 distinct CDR3 sequences, around a fifth of them singletons. Material for sequencing was PBMCs or a T cell subset sorted from them (not recorded which). The receptor's source is a man aged 18 to 29 who had mild COVID-19 (a few samples of this study predate the infection). Cell type and time point are not known.

The CDR3 nucleotides read TGTGCCAGCAGTTCCTACCCGGGGGGGTACCAAGAGACCCAGTACTTC. Translation gives CASSSYPGGYQETQYF. The J gene is TRBJ2-5, the V gene TRBV12-3 or TRBV12-4; 8 nucleotides match TRBD2. V was pared by 4 bases and J by 0 bases, with 7 bases of the junction left unmatched. This CDR3 contains 16 residues.